This TCR beta chain was sequenced during a study of blood T cell repertoires in COVID-19. For this clone: This sample includes further DNA sequences coding for the same CDR3.

Germline CDR1 and CDR2: MNHEY and SMNVEV (reference sequence). The CDR3 loop spans 14 amino acids. The trim removed 3 bases at V and 3 bases at J, leaving 4 bases unmatched. In the authors' methods: Estimation of nucleated cell counts was performed using reference gene primer amplification. Generated by immunoSEQ multiplex PCR, the TCRdb table keeps only in-frame clones and is missing some. V, J and clone size are taken as reported in that table, and D and trimming were inferred from the DNA itself. The sample has 250,000 to 300,000 clones, approximately 83% seen once. This clonotype was sampled from a woman between 45 and 60 years old who had recovered from COVID-19. This rearrangement joins TRBV27 to TRBJ1-1, with TRBD1 matching over 7 bases. The source material was PBMCs or T cells enriched from blood (not recorded which). The CDR3 nucleotides read TGTGCCAGCAGTTTGGCAGGGGGTTACACTGAAGCTTTCTTT. It specifies CASSLAGGYTEAFF.